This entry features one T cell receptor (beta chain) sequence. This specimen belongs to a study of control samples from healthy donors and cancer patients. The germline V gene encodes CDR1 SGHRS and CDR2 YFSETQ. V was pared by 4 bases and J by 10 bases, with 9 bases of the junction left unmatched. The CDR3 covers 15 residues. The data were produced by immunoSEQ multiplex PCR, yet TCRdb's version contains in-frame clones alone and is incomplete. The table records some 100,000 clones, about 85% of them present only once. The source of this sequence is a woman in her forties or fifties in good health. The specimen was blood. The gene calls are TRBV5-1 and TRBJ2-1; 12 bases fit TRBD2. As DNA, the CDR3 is TGCGCCAGCAGCGTCTCTAGCGGGAGGGCGGGGGAGCAGTTCTTC. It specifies CASSVSSGRAGEQFF.